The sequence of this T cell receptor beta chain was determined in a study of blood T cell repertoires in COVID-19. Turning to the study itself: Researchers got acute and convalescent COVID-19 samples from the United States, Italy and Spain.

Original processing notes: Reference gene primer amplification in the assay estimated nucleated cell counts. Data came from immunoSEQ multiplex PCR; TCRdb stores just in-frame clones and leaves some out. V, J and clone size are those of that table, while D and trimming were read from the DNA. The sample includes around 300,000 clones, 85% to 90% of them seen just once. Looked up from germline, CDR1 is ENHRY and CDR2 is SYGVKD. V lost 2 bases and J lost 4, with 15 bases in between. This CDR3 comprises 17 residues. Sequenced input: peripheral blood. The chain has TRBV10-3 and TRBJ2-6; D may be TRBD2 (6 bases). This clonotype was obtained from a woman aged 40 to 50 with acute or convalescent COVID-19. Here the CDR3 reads CAISEAGWDSGANVLTF. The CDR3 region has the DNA TGTGCCATCAGTGAGGCAGGGTGGGACTCGGGGGCCAACGTCCTGACTTTC.